This T cell receptor beta chain was identified in a study of circulating and synovial CD4+ cells in juvenile arthritis. Concerning this clone: Antigen specificity is unknown.

Study conclusions and caveats: Circulating pathogenic-like lymphocytes shared a substantially higher fraction of CDR3 sequences with synovium than bulk blood. CPL versus bulk CD4 samples: T cell genome counts differed by at least an order of magnitude. Diversity here was lower than in bulk blood CD4 cells.

The repertoire was sequenced with immunoSEQ multiplex PCR; TCRdb's copy has only in-frame clones and lacks some. The sample includes over 30,000 clones, approximately 96% of them seen just once. CDR1 and CDR2 (germline): SGHTS, YDEGEE. V lost 0 bases and J 5 bases, leaving 17 bases between the germline ends. This CDR3 is 16 amino acids long. This sequence joins TRBV5-8 and TRBJ1-2; a possible D gene is TRBD1 (6 bases). The sequence was collected from a human donor with juvenile idiopathic arthritis. Source material: CD4+ T cells from blood. DNA for the CDR3: TGTGCCAGCAGCTTGGCCCCGGGGCAGGGGATGTATGGCTACACCTTC. It yields the protein CASSLAPGQGMYGYTF.